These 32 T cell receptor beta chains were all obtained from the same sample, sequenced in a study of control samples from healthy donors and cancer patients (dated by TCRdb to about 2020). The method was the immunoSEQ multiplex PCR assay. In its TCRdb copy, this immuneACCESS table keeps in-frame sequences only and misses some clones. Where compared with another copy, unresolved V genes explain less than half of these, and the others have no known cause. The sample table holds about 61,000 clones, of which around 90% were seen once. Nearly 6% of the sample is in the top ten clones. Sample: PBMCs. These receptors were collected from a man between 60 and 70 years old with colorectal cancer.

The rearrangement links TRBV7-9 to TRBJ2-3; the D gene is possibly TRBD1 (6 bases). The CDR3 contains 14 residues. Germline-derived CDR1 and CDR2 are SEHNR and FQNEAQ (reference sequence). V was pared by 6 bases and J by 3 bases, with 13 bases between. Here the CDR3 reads CASREGQTTDTQYF. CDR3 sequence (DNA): TGTGCCAGCAGAGAAGGACAGACGACAGATACGCAGTATTTT.

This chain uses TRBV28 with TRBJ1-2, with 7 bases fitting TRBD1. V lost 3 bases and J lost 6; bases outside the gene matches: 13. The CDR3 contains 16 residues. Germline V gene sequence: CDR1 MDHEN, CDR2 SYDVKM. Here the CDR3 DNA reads TGTGCCAGCAGTTTCTTTTCAGGAGGGGGCGCAAATGGCTACACCTTC. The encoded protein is CASSFFSGGGANGYTF.

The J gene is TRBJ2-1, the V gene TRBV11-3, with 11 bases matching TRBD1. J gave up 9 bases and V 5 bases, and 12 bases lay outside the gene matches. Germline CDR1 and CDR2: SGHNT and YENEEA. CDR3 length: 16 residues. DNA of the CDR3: TGTGCCAGCAGCCTAACACTCGGACAGGGGGCGGGTGAGCAGTTCTTC. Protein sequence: CASSLTLGQGAGEQFF.

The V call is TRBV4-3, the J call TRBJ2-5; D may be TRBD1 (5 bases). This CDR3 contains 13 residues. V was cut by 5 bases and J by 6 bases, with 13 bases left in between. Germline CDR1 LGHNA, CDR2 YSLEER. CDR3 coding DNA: TGCGCCAGCAGCTCGCAGGGCAGGCAGACCCAGTACTTC. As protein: CASSSQGRQTQYF.

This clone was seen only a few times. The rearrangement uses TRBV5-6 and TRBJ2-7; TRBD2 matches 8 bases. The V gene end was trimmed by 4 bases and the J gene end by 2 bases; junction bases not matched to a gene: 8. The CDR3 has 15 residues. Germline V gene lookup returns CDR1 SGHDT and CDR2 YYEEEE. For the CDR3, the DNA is TGTGCCAGCAGCCCCATGGGCGGGGGGACCTACGAGCAGTACTTC. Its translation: CASSPMGGGTYEQYF. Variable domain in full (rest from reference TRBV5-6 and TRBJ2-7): DAGVTQSPTHLIKTRGQQVTLRCSPKSGHDTVSWYQQALGQGPQFIFQYYEEEERQRGNFPDRFSGHQFPNYSSELNVNALLLGDSALYLCASSPMGGGTYEQYFGPGTRLTVT.

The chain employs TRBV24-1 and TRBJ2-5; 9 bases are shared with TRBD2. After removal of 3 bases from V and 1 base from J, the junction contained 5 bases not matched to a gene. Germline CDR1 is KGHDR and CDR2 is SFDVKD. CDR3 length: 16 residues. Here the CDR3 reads CATSDRASGAQETQYF. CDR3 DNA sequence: TGTGCCACCAGTGATAGGGCTAGCGGGGCCCAAGAGACCCAGTACTTC.

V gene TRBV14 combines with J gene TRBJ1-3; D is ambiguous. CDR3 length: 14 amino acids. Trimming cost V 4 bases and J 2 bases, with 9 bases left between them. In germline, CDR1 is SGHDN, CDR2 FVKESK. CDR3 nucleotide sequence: TGTGCCAGCAGCCGGAATGGGGCTGGAAACACCATATATTTT. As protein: CASSRNGAGNTIYF.

The CDR3: CATRYTDTQYF. The CDR3 DNA follows: TGTGCCACCCGATACACAGATACGCAGTATTTT. The V call is TRBV12-3 or TRBV12-4, the J call TRBJ2-3; D ambiguous. The V end lost 10 bases, the J end lost 2 bases, and 7 bases lay between the germline ends. The CDR3 is 11 residues long.

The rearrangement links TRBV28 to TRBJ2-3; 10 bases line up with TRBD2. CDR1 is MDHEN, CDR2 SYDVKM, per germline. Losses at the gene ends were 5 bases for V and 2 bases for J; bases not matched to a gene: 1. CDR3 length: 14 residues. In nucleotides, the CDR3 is TGTGCCAGCAGTGGACTAGCGGCCACAGATACGCAGTATTTT. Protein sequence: CASSGLAATDTQYF.

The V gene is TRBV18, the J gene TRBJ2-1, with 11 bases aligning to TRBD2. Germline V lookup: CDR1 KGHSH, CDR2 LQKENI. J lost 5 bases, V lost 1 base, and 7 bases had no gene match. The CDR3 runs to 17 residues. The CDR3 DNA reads TGTGCCAGCTCACCACGCACTAGCGGGGGCCTACACAATGAGCAGTTCTTC. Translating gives CASSPRTSGGLHNEQFF.

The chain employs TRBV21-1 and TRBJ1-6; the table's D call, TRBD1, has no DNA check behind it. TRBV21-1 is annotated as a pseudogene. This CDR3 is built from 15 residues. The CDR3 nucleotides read TGTGCCAGCAGCTTGACCGGGACAGAAGGCTCACCCCTCCACTTT. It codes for CASSLTGTEGSPLHF.

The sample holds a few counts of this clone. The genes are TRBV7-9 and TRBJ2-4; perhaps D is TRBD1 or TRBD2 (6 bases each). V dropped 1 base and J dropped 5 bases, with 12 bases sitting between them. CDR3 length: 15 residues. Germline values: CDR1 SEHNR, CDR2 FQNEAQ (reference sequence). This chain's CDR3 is CASSLVWGAENIQYF. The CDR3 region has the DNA TGTGCCAGCAGCTTAGTATGGGGGGCGGAAAACATTCAGTACTTC.

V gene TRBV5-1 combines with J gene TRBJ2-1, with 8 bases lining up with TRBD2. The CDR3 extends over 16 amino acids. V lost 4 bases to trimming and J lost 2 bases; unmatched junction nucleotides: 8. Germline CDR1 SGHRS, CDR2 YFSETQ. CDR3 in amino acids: CASSDPTSVAYNEQFF. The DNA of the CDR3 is TGCGCCAGCAGCGACCCGACTAGCGTCGCCTACAATGAGCAGTTCTTC.

DNA of the CDR3: TGTGCCAGCAGTGGGTCGTCCGGCTACACCTTC. Translation gives CASSGSSGYTF. The V gene is TRBV25-1, the J gene TRBJ1-2; D unclear. V was pared by 4 bases and J by 8 bases, with 8 bases between. Germline CDR1 MGHDK, CDR2 SYGVNS. The CDR3 has 11 amino acids.

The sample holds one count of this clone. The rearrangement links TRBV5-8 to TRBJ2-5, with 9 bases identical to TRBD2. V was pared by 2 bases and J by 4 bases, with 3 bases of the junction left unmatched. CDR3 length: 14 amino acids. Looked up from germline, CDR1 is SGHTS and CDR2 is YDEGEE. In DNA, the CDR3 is TGTGCCAGCAGCTTTCTAGCGGGGAGAGAGACCCAGTACTTC. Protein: CASSFLAGRETQYF.

The CDR3 nucleotides are TGTGCCAGCAGCCACAAGGGACTAGCTATAGATACGCAGTATTTT. This translates into CASSHKGLAIDTQYF. This rearrangement joins TRBV3-1 (or the pseudogene TRBV3-2) to TRBJ2-3; 9 bases agree with TRBD2. V was clipped by 3 bases and J by 5 bases; unmatched bases: 6. This CDR3 comprises 15 residues. Germline CDR1 is LGHDT and CDR2 is YNNKEL (reference sequence).

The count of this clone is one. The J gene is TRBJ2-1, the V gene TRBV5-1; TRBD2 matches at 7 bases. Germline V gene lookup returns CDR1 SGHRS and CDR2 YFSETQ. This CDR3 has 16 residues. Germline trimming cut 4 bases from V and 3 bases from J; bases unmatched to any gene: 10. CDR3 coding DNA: TGCGCCAGCAGCCTTAGCGCGGGGGACGTCTACAATGAGCAGTTCTTC. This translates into CASSLSAGDVYNEQFF.

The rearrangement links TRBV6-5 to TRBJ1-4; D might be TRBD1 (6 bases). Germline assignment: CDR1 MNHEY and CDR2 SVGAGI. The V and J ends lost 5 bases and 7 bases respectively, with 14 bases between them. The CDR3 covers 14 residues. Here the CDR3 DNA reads TGTGCCAGCAGTCCCGACAGGTGGGGTGAAAAACTGTTTTTT. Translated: CASSPDRWGEKLFF.

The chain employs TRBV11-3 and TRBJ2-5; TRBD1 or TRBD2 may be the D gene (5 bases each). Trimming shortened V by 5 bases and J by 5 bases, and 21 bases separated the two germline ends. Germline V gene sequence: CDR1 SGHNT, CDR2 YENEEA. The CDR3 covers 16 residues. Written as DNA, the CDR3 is TGTGCCAGCAGCCCTTCTATGGGGCGGAGGTGGGAGACCCAGTACTTC. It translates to CASSPSMGRRWETQYF.

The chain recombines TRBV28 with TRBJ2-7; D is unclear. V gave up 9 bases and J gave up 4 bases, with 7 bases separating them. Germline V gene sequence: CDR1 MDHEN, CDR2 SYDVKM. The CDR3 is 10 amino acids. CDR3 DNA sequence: TGTGCCAGTGTAGGGTACGAGCAGTACTTC. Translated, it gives CASVGYEQYF.

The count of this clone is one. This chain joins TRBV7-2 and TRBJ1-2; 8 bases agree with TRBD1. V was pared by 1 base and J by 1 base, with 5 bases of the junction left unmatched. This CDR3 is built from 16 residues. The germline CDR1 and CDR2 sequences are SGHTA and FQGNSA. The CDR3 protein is CASSLGGTGINYGYTF. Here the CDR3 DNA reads TGTGCCAGCAGCTTAGGAGGGACAGGCATTAACTATGGCTACACCTTC.

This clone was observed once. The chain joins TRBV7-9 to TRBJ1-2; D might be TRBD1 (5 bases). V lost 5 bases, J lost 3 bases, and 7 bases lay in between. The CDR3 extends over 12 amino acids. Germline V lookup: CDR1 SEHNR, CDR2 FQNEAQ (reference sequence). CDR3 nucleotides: TGTGCCAGCAGCCCGACAGACTATGGCTACACCTTC. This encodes CASSPTDYGYTF. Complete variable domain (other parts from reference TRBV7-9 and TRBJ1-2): DTGVSQNPRHKITKRGQNVTFRCDPISEHNRLYWYRQTLGQGPEFLTYFQNEAQLEKSRLLSDRFSAERPKGSFSTLEIQRTEQGDSAMYLCASSPTDYGYTFGSGTRLTVV.

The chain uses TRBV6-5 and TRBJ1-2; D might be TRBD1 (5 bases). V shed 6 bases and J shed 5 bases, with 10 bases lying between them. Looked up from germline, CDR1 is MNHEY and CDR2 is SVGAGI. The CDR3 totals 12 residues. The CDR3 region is CASSSQGYGYTF. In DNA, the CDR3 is TGTGCCAGCAGCAGTCAGGGTTATGGCTACACCTTC.

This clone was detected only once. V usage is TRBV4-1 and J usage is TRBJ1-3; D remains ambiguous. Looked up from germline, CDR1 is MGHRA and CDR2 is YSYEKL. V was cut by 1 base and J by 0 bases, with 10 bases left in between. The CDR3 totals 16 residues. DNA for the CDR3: TGCGCCAGCAGCCAAGTGTACCGGAGCTCTGGAAACACCATATATTTT. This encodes CASSQVYRSSGNTIYF.

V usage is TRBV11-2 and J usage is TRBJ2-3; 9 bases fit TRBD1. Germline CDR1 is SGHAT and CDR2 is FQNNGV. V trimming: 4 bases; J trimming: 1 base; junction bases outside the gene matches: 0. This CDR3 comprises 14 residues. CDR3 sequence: CASSWTGGTDTQYF. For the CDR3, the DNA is TGTGCCAGCAGCTGGACAGGGGGCACAGATACGCAGTATTTT.

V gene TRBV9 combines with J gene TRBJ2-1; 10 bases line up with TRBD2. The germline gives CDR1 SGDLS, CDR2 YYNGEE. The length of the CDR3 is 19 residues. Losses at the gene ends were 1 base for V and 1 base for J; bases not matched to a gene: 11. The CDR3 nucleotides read TGTGCCAGCAGCGTACAGGGGCCAGCGGGGGGGCGGTCCTACAATGAGCAGTTCTTC. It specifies CASSVQGPAGGRSYNEQFF. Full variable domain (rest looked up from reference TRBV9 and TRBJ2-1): DSGVTQTPKHLITATGQRVTLRCSPRSGDLSVYWYQQSLDQGLQFLIQYYNGEERAKGNILERFSAQQFPDLHSELNLSSLELGDSALYFCASSVQGPAGGRSYNEQFFGPGTRLTVL.

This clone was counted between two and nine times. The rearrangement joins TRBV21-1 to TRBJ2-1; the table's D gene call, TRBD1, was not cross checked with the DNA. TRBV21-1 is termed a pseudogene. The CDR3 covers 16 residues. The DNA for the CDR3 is TGTGCCAGGTTATACCTTGGACAGGGGGCTATCAATGAGCAGTTCTTC. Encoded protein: CARLYLGQGAINEQFF.

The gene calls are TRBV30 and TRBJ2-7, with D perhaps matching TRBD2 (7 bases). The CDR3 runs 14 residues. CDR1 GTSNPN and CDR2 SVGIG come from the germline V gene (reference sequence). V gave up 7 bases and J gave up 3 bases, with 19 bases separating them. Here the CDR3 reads CASSGGTGFYEQYF. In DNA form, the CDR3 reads TGTGCCTCCTCGGGGGGTACAGGGTTCTACGAGCAGTACTTC.

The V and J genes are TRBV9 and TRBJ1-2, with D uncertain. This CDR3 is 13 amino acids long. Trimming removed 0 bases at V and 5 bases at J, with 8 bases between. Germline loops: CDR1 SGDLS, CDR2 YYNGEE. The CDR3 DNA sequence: TGTGCCAGCAGCGTAGAAGAGGATTATGGCTACACCTTC. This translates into CASSVEEDYGYTF.

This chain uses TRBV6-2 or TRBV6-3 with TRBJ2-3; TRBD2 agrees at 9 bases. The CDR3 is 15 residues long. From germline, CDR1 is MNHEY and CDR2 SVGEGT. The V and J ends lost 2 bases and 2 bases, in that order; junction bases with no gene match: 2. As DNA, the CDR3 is TGTGCCAGCAGTTACGGCGGGGGGGTCACAGATACGCAGTATTTT. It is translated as CASSYGGGVTDTQYF.

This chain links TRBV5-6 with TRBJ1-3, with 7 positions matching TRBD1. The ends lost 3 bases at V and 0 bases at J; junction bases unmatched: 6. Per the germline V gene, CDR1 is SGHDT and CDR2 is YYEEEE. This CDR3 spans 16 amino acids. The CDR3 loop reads CASSWRDSYSGNTIYF. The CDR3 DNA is TGTGCCAGCAGCTGGAGGGACAGTTACTCTGGAAACACCATATATTTT.

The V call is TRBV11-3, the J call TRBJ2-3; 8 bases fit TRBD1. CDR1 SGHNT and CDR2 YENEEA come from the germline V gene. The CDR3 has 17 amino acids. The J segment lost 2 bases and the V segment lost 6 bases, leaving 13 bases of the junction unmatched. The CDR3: CASSSADRGFDTDTQYF. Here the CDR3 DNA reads TGTGCCAGCAGTTCGGCCGACAGGGGATTCGACACAGATACGCAGTATTTT.